The following is a TCR beta chain sequence with its context. The data derive from a study of T cells expressing NK-cell markers. Whole-study context: According to the study, TCR beta repertoires originated from sorted CD3+CD56+NKG2C+, CD3+CD56+NKG2C- and CD3+CD56-NKG2C+ T cells. Among the eight sequenced donors, seven tested HCMV-seropositive and one tested seronegative.

From the 5' RACE reads, TCRdb lists one entry per CDR3 protein and no DNA. The listing contains about 460,000 distinct CDR3 sequences. This TCR was sampled from a woman in her fifties or sixties in good health. The sequencing input was blood T cells: a sorted CD56 or NKG2C T cell subset, CD4+ or CD8+ T cells, or bulk PBMC T cells (not recorded which).

The CDR3 here is CSAPDPTLGYNEQFF. V and J are TRBV20-1 and TRBJ2-1; the D call of TRBD1 rests on TCRdb alone, since no DNA is present to check it. The CDR3 extends over 15 amino acids. The germline V gene encodes CDR1 DFQATT and CDR2 SNEGSKA (reference sequence).